Given below is one TCR beta chain in context. Its antigen remains unknown. The data are from a study of shared clonotypes between healthy human individuals. Whole-study results and caveats: Large sequencing depth failed to make sorted-subset sequencing complete, rarefaction showed.

The donors were all Caucasian adults (living in Nashville, Tennessee). The table came from immunoSEQ multiplex PCR; TCRdb's copy has only in-frame clones and leaves some out. The profile shows around 2.3 million clones, roughly 95% of them singletons. CDR1 is SGHTS and CDR2 is YDEGEE in the germline V gene. The CDR3 is 15 amino acids. With 4 bases clipped from V and 7 bases from J, the junction kept 13 bases outside the gene matches. The chain employs TRBV5-8 and TRBJ1-2; 7 nucleotides align to TRBD1. Sequences were obtained from naive CD4+ T cells sorted from blood. The subset is: CD45RA+ positively selected. The sequence derives from a man younger than 35 in good health. In nucleotides, the CDR3 is TGTGCCAGCAGCCTCCCACAGGGGAGAATGGGTGGCTACACCTTC. Translated: CASSLPQGRMGGYTF.